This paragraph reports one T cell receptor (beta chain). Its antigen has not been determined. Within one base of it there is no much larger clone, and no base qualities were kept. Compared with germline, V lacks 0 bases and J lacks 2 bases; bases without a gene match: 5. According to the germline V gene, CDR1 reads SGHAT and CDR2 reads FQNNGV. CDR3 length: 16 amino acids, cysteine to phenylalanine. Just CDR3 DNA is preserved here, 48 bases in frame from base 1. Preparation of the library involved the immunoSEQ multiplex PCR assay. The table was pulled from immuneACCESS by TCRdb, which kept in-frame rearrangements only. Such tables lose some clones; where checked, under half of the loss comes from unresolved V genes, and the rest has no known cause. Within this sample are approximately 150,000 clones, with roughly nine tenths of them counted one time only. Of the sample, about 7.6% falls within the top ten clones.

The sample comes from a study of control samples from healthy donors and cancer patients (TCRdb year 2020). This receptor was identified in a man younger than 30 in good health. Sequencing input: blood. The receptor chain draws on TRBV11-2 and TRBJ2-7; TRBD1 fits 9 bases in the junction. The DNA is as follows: TGTGCCAGCAGCTTAGATGGGGACAGGGCCCCCTACGAGCAGTACTTC. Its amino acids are CASSLDGDRAPYEQYF.